This is a list of T cell receptor beta chains from one sample in a study of CD8 T cells in Susac syndrome. TCRdb redid the calling of the immunoSEQ multiplex PCR reads with MiXCR, one entry per CDR3 protein. The sample records 100,000 or so distinct CDR3 sequences, roughly 94% being singletons. The specimen was CD4+ T cells from PBMCs. All receptors derive from a human donor with Susac syndrome. The CDR3 runs from the conserved cysteine through the conserved F or W. Each record gives: clone size, D gene, V gene, J gene, CDR3 protein, CDR3 DNA. D genes are given only for firm matches. Size is stated for part of the rows, as once, few or many counts, or as a class when the clone is expanded.

size: few
D: -
V: TRBV7-3
J: TRBJ1-1
CDR3: CASSLRVGNTEAFF
DNA: TGTGCCAGCAGCTTACGAGTGGGGAACACTGAAGCTTTCTTT

size: -
D: TRBD1
V: TRBV5-1
J: TRBJ2-1
CDR3: CASSSQGARSYNEQFF
DNA: TGCGCCAGCAGCTCACAGGGGGCTAGGTCCTACAATGAGCAGTTCTTC

size: -
D: -
V: TRBV6-5
J: TRBJ2-7
CDR3: CASSYSGRSHEQYF
DNA: TGTGCCAGCAGTTACTCGGGCAGGAGCCACGAGCAGTACTTC

size: once
D: -
V: TRBV30
J: TRBJ1-6
CDR3: CASRVHNNSPLHF
DNA: TGTGCCTCCAGGGTACACAATAATTCACCCCTCCACTTT

size: -
D: TRBD2
V: TRBV28
J: TRBJ2-3
CDR3: CASSVTSGGQDTQYF
DNA: TGTGCCAGCAGCGTAACTAGCGGGGGTCAGGATACGCAGTATTTT

size: -
D: -
V: TRBV25-1
J: TRBJ1-6
CDR3: CASRSPGSYNSPLHF
DNA: TGTGCCAGCAGGTCCCCGGGCTCCTATAATTCACCCCTCCACTTT

size: -
D: -
V: TRBV7-8
J: TRBJ2-5
CDR3: CASSFRRASQETQYF
DNA: TGTGCCAGCAGCTTCCGTCGGGCTAGCCAAGAGACCCAGTACTTC

size: -
D: -
V: TRBV2
J: TRBJ1-5
CDR3: CASSDSDSHYQPQLF
DNA: TGTGCCAGCAGTGATAGCGACAGTCACTATCAGCCCCAGCTTTTT

size: -
D: TRBD2
V: TRBV7-3
J: TRBJ2-3
CDR3: CASSRTSGVGDTQYF
DNA: TGTGCCAGCAGCCGTACTAGCGGGGTTGGAGATACGCAGTATTTT

size: -
D: -
V: TRBV6-5
J: TRBJ1-6
CDR3: CASPGVTNSPLHF
DNA: TGTGCCAGCCCAGGGGTCACAAATTCACCCCTCCACTTT

size: -
D: -
V: TRBV2
J: TRBJ2-4
CDR3: CASSKDTKNIQYF
DNA: TGTGCCAGCAGCAAGGACACCAAAAACATTCAGTACTTC

size: -
D: -
V: TRBV29-1
J: TRBJ2-5
CDR3: CSVAGQERETQYF
DNA: TGCAGCGTAGCGGGACAGGAACGGGAGACCCAGTACTTC

size: -
D: -
V: TRBV5-1
J: TRBJ2-3
CDR3: CASSLHASTDTQYF
DNA: TGCGCCAGCAGCTTGCATGCTAGCACAGATACGCAGTATTTT